This TCR beta chain was profiled in a study of beta chain features in type 1 diabetes. Study-level background: Patients were similar to healthy donors in age and gender (as well as in cell yields). Findings and caveats of the study: The study found fewer insertions and more deletions at VDJ junctions in type 1 diabetes patients. The influence of HLA type on TCRB rearrangement stayed undetermined. Significant though moderate, a shortening of TCRB CDR3s appeared in all four CD4+ subsets of Type 1 diabetes patients.

The whole isolated RNA underwent reverse transcription, so sequencing captured expressed TCRB transcripts. Libraries were prepared by immunoSEQ multiplex PCR; TCRdb keeps only in-frame clonotypes and omits some of them. The sample carries 250,000 to 350,000 clones, roughly an eighth recorded once. The CDR3 spans 14 residues. Germline loops: CDR1 MDHEN, CDR2 SYDVKM. V lost 5 bases, J lost 2 bases, and 3 bases stayed unmatched. To note about this clone: The antigen is undetermined.

Material: naive CD4+ T cells from blood. This TCR was recovered from a man younger than 40 with type 1 diabetes. The chain is built from TRBV28 and TRBJ2-7; 10 bases map to TRBD1. The CDR3 DNA reads as TGTGCCAGCAGTCCCGGACAGGGGGCCTACGAGCAGTACTTC. The encoded protein is CASSPGQGAYEQYF.